Each of the 10 T cell receptor beta chains below was sequenced from the same sample in a study of OX40 agonist ivuxolimab in advanced cancers. TCRdb's table, derived via immunoSEQ multiplex PCR, lists solely in-frame clones and lacks some. The sample shows over 65,000 clones, about nine tenths of them seen only once. Sequencing was performed on CD4+ or CD8+ T cells sorted from blood, taken in a trial of the OX40 agonist ivuxolimab. These receptors came from an adult with an advanced solid tumor such as melanoma, head and neck, liver or kidney cancer.

This chain uses TRBV4-1 with TRBJ1-4, with TRBD1 matching 8 bases. This CDR3 has 16 residues. Per the germline V gene, CDR1 is MGHRA and CDR2 is YSYEKL. V gave up 1 base and J gave up 8 bases; unmatched junction bases: 9. CDR3 region: CASSQGPGTGQEKLFF. The CDR3 DNA sequence: TGCGCCAGCAGCCAAGGTCCCGGGACAGGACAAGAAAAACTGTTTTTT.

The chain recombines TRBV4-1 with TRBJ2-7; no clear D. The CDR3 has 13 residues. CDR1 MGHRA and CDR2 YSYEKL come from the germline V gene. V lost 1 base, J lost 3 bases, and 7 bases lay in between. The CDR3 sequence: CASSQVADYEQYF. The CDR3 nucleotides are TGCGCCAGCAGCCAAGTGGCAGACTACGAGCAGTACTTC.

The chain carries TRBV2 and TRBJ1-1; TRBD1 might be the D (5 bases). The CDR3 is 16 residues long. Trimming took off 6 bases at V and 5 bases at J, with 22 bases between the two ends. From germline, CDR1 is SNHLY and CDR2 FYNNEI. CDR3 sequence (DNA): TGTGCCAGCAGCCGAATGGGGCCCCAGAGGGAAACTGAAGCTTTCTTT. Its translation: CASSRMGPQRETEAFF.

This chain joins TRBV9 and TRBJ2-6; D gene unclear. This CDR3 is built from 13 residues. Germline loops: CDR1 SGDLS, CDR2 YYNGEE. V was shortened by 4 bases and J by 5 bases, with 7 bases between the two germline ends. The CDR3 loop is CASSSVRANVLTF. The CDR3 coding sequence is TGTGCCAGCAGCTCCGTGAGGGCCAACGTCCTGACTTTC. The full variable domain, rest sourced from reference TRBV9 and TRBJ2-6, is DSGVTQTPKHLITATGQRVTLRCSPRSGDLSVYWYQQSLDQGLQFLIQYYNGEERAKGNILERFSAQQFPDLHSELNLSSLELGDSALYFCASSSVRANVLTFGAGSRLTVL.

The chain has TRBV11-2 and TRBJ2-1, with D hard to call. The CDR3 covers 15 residues. Germline CDR1 SGHAT, CDR2 FQNNGV. Trimming took 5 bases from V and 0 from J, leaving 11 bases between them. Here the CDR3 reads CASSRAFGSYNEQFF. CDR3 bases: TGTGCCAGCAGCCGGGCATTTGGCTCCTACAATGAGCAGTTCTTC.

Here the CDR3 reads CASRTGKGTEAFF. CDR3 coding DNA: TGTGCCAGCAGGACAGGGAAGGGCACTGAAGCTTTCTTT. The chain uses TRBV6-5 and TRBJ1-1; TRBD1 agrees at 7 bases. Per the germline V gene, CDR1 is MNHEY and CDR2 is SVGAGI. Trimming at V came to 6 bases and at J to 4 bases, leaving 5 bases not matched to a gene. CDR3 length: 13 residues.

This chain uses TRBV5-6 with TRBJ2-5, with D hard to call. The V gene's germline CDR1 is SGHDT and CDR2 YYEEEE. This CDR3 contains 12 residues. V was shortened by 0 bases and J by 7 bases, with 7 bases between the two germline ends. Written as DNA, the CDR3 is TGTGCCAGCAGCTTGGGGCCCGGGACCCAGTACTTC. Residues: CASSLGPGTQYF.

The rearrangement uses TRBV5-4 and TRBJ2-7, with TRBD1 identical over 7 bases. V lost 2 bases, J lost 6 bases, and 5 bases stayed unmatched. The CDR3 totals 13 residues. Germline V lookup: CDR1 SGHNT, CDR2 YYREEE (reference sequence). CDR3 residues: CASSFTGAGEQYF. The CDR3 DNA follows: TGTGCCAGCAGCTTTACAGGGGCGGGCGAGCAGTACTTC. Supplemented by reference TRBV5-4 and TRBJ2-7, the full variable domain reads ETGVTQSPTHLIKTRGQQVTLRCSSQSGHNTVSWYQQALGQGPQFIFQYYREEENGRGNFPPRFSGLQFPNYSSELNVNALELDDSALYLCASSFTGAGEQYFGPGTRLTVT.

This clone occurred a few times. The chain joins TRBV9 to TRBJ1-1, with a possible D match to TRBD1 (5 bases). Germline-derived CDR1 and CDR2 are SGDLS and YYNGEE. V lost 6 bases to trimming and J lost 4 bases, with 19 bases between them. The length of the CDR3 is 15 residues. CDR3 loop: CASTPFDKGSTEAFF. DNA of the CDR3: TGTGCCAGCACCCCGTTCGACAAGGGGTCCACTGAAGCTTTCTTT.

V is TRBV10-2 and J is TRBJ1-2; maybe TRBD1 (5 bases). In germline, CDR1 is WSHSY, CDR2 SAAADI. The V and J ends lost 0 bases and 0 bases respectively, with 17 bases between them. The CDR3 contains 18 residues. CDR3 sequence reads: CASSESIAGSEANYGYTF. As DNA, the CDR3 is TGCGCCAGCAGTGAGTCGATAGCAGGGTCAGAAGCTAACTATGGCTACACCTTC.